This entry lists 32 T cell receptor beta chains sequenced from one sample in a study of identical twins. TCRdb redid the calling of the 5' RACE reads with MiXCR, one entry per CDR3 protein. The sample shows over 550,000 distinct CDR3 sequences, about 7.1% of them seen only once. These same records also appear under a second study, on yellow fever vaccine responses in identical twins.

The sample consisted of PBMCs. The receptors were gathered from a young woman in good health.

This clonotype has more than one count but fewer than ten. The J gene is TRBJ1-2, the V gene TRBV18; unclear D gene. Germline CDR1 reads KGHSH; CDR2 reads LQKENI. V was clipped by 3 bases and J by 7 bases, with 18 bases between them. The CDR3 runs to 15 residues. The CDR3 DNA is TGTGCCAGCTCACCCCGATCGGAGGATCTAGGTGGCTACACCTTC. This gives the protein CASSPRSEDLGGYTF.

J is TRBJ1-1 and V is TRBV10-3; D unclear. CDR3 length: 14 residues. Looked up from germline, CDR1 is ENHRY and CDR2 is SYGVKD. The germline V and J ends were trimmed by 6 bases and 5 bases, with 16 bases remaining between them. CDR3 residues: CAISLNEGVTEAFF. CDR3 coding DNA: TGTGCCATCAGCCTTAACGAGGGTGTGACTGAAGCTTTCTTT.

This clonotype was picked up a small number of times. CDR3 bases: TGTGCCAGCAGTTATCAGAAGGACAGGGTCTCCTACGAGCAGTACGTC. As protein: CASSYQKDRVSYEQYV. This chain uses TRBV6-2 or TRBV6-3 with TRBJ2-7, with 8 bases fitting TRBD1. Germline CDR1 is MNHEY and CDR2 is SVGEGT. The CDR3 runs 16 residues. V shed 3 bases, J shed 0 bases, and the junction held 7 bases outside the gene matches.

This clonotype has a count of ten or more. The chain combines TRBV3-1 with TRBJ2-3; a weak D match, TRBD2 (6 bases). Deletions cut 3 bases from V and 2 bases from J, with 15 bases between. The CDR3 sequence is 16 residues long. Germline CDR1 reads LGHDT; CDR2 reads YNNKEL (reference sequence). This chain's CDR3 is CASSQHIGGPTDTQYF. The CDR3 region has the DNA TGTGCCAGCAGCCAGCACATCGGGGGACCCACAGATACGCAGTATTTT.

CDR3 region: CASSLDAGQNYGYTF. For the CDR3, the DNA is TGTGCCAGCAGCTTGGATGCAGGCCAGAACTATGGCTACACCTTC. This chain connects TRBV5-5 to TRBJ1-2; D is undetermined. This CDR3 comprises 15 residues. CDR1 and CDR2 (germline): SGHKS, YYEKEE (reference sequence). Deletions cut 0 bases from V and 2 bases from J, with 11 bases between.

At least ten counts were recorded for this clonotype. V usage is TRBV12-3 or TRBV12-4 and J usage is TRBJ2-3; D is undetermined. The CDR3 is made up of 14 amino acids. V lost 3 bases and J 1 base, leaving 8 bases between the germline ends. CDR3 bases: TGTGCCAGCAGTTTCAGACACCGCACAGATACGCAGTATTTT. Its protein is CASSFRHRTDTQYF.

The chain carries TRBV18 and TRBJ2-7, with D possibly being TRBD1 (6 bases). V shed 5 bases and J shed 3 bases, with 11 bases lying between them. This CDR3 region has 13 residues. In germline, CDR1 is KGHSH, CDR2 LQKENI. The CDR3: CASSSRDNYEQYV. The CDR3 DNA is TGTGCCAGCTCATCACGGGACAACTACGAGCAGTACGTC.

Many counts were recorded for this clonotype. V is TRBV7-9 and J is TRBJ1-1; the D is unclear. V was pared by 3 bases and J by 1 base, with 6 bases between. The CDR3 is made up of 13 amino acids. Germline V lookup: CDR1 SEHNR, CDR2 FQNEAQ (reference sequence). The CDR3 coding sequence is TGTGCCAGCAGCTTTGTAGGGAACACTGAAGCTTTCTTT. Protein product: CASSFVGNTEAFF.

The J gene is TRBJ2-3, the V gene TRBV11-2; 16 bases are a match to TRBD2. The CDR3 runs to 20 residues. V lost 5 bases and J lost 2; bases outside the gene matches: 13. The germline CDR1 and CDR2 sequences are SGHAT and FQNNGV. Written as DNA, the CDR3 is TGTGCCAGCAGCACCAAGGGACTAGCGGGGGGGCCGGCAACCACAGATACGCAGTATTTT. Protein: CASSTKGLAGGPATTDTQYF.

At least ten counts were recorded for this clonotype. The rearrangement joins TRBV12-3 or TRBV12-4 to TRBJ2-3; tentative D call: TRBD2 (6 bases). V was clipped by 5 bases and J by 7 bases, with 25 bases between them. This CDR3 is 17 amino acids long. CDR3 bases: TGTGCCAGCAGTCCCCTCGTCTCCGGGAGTAGCGTGTATACGCAGTATTTT. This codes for CASSPLVSGSSVYTQYF.

CDR3 residues: CASSPGTLNEQYV. Here the CDR3 DNA reads TGTGCCAGCAGTCCCGGGACGCTGAACGAGCAGTACGTC. This sequence joins TRBV12-3 or TRBV12-4 and TRBJ2-7; either TRBD1 or TRBD2 may fit D (5 bases each). The CDR3 has 13 residues. Deletions cut 5 bases from V and 5 bases from J, with 13 bases between.

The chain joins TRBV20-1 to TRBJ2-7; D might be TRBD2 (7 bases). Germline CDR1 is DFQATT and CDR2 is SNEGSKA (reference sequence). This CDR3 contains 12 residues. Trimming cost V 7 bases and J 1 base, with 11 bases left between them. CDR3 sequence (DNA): TGCAGTGTTGCGGGGGCGTCCTACGAGCAGTACGTC. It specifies CSVAGASYEQYV.

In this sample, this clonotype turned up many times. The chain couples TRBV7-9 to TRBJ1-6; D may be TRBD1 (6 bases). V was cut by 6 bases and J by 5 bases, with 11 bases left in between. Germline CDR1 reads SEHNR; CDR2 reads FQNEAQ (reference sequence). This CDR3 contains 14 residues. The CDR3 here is CASRVTGDNSPLHF. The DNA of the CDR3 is TGTGCCAGCAGAGTGACAGGAGATAATTCACCCCTCCACTTT.

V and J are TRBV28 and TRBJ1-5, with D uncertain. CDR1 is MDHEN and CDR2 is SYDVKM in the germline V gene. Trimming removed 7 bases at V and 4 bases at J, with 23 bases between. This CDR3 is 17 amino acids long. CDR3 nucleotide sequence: TGTGCCAGCACCCACTTAACCCGGACGCCTTGGAATCAGCCCCAGCATTTT. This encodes CASTHLTRTPWNQPQHF.

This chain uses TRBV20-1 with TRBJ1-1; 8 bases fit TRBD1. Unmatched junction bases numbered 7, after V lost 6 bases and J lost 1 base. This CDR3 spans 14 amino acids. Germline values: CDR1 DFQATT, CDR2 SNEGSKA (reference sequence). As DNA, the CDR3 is TGCAGTGCCCGCACCGGGACAGGGAACACTGAAGCTTTCTTT. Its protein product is CSARTGTGNTEAFF.

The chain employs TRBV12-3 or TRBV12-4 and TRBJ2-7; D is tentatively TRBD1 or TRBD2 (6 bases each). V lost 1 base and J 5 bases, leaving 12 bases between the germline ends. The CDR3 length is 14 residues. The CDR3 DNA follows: TGTGCCAGCAGTTTAGGGGGGGCGGTCGACGAGCAGTACTTC. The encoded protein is CASSLGGAVDEQYF.

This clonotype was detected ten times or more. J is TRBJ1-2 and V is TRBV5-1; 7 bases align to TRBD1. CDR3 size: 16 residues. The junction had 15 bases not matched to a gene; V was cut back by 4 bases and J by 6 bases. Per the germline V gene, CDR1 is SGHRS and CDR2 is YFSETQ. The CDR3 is CASSQGDGPPLDGYTF. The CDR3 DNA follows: TGCGCCAGCAGCCAGGGGGACGGTCCCCCGCTTGATGGCTACACCTTC.

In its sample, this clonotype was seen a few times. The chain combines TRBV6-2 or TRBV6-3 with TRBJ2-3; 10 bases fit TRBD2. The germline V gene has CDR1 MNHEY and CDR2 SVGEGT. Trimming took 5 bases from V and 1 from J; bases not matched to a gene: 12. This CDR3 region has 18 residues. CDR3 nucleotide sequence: TGTGCCAGCAGTAAGTTAAGGACCAGCGGGAGGGGCACAGATACGCAGTATTTT. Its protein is CASSKLRTSGRGTDTQYF.

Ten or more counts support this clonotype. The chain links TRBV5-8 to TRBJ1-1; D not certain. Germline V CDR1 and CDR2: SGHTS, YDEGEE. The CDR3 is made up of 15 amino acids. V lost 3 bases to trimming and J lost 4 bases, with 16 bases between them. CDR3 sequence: CASSSSTTIITEAFF. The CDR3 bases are TGTGCCAGCAGCTCCTCTACGACCATTATCACTGAAGCTTTCTTT.

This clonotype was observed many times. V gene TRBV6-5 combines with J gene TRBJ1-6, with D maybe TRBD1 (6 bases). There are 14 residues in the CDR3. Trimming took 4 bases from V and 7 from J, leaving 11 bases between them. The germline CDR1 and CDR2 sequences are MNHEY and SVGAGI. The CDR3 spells CASSSGVLNSPLHF. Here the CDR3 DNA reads TGTGCCAGCAGTTCAGGGGTTCTGAATTCACCCCTCCACTTT.

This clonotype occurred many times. CDR3: CASSQGASGRSDTQYF. CDR3 DNA: TGCGCCAGCAGCCAAGGAGCTAGCGGGAGATCTGATACGCAGTATTTT. The chain links TRBV4-1 to TRBJ2-3; 10 bases map to TRBD2. The CDR3 consists of 16 residues. Germline V CDR1 and CDR2: MGHRA, YSYEKL. The V and J ends lost 1 base and 6 bases, in that order; junction bases with no gene match: 7.

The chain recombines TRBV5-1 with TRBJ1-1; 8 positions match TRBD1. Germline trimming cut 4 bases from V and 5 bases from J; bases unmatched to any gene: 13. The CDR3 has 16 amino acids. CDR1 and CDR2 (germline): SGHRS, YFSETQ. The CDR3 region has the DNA TGCGCCAGCAGCGGGCACCCGGACAGGGTAAATACTGAAGCTTTCTTT. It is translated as CASSGHPDRVNTEAFF. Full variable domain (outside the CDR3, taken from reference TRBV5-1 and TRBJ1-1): KAGVTQTPRYLIKTRGQQVTLSCSPISGHRSVSWYQQTPGQGLQFLFEYFSETQRNKGNFPGRFSGRQFSNSRSEMNVSTLELGDSALYLCASSGHPDRVNTEAFFGQGTRLTVV.

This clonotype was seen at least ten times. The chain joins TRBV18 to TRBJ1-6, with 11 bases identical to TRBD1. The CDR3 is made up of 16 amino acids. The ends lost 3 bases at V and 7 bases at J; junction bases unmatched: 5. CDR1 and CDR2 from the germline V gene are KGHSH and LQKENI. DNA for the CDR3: TGTGCCAGCTCACCTCCGGGACAGGGGGTAAATTCACCCCTCCACTTT. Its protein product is CASSPPGQGVNSPLHF.

CDR3 nucleotide sequence: TGTGCCAGCAGCCCCGGGCTGCTAGCAATTAGGAATGAGCAGTTCTTC. It is translated as CASSPGLLAIRNEQFF. The V gene is TRBV7-9, the J gene TRBJ2-1, with D possibly TRBD2 on 5 matching bases. The CDR3 totals 16 residues. From germline, CDR1 is SEHNR and CDR2 FQNEAQ (reference sequence). The V end lost 5 bases, the J end lost 7 bases, and 21 bases lay between the germline ends.

This chain's CDR3 is CASSEYRNTGELFF. For the CDR3, the DNA is TGCGCCAGCAGTGAGTACAGAAACACCGGGGAGCTGTTTTTT. The genes are TRBV10-1 and TRBJ2-2; no definite D call. The V gene's germline CDR1 is WNHNN and CDR2 SYGVQD (reference sequence). V lost 1 base to trimming and J lost 2 bases, with 5 bases between them. The CDR3 is 14 amino acids.

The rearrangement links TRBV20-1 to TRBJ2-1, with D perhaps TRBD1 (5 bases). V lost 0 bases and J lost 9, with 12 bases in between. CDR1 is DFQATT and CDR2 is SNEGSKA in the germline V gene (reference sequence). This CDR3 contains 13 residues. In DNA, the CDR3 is TGCAGTGCTAGAGATCCTGGGGCCGGTGAGCAGTTCTTC. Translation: CSARDPGAGEQFF.

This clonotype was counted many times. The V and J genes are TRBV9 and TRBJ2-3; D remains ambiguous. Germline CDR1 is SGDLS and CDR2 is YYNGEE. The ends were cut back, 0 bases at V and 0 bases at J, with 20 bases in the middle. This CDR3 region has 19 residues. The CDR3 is CASSVGAGVFADSTDTQYF. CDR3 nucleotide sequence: TGTGCCAGCAGCGTAGGGGCAGGCGTCTTTGCCGATAGCACAGATACGCAGTATTTT.

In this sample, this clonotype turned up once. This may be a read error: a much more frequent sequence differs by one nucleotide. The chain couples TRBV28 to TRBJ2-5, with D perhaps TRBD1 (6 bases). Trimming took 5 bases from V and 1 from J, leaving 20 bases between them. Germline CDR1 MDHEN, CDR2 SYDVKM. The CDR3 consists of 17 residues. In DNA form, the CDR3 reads TGTGCCAGCAGTGTCTCGGGCGGCAGGGGATTCCAAGAGACCCAGTACTTC. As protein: CASSVSGGRGFQETQYF.

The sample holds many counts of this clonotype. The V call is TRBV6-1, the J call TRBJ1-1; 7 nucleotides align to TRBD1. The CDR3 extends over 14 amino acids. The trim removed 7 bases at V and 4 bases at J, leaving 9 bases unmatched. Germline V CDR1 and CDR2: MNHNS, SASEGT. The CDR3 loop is CASTHYSGGTEAFF. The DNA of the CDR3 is TGTGCCAGCACTCATTATTCAGGGGGCACTGAAGCTTTCTTT.

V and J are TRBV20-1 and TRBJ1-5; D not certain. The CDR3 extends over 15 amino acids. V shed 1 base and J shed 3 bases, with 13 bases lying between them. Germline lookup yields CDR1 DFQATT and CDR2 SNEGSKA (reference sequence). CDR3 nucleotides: TGCAGTGCTAGAGCTCATACCGCAGACAATCAGCCCCAGCATTTT. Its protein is CSARAHTADNQPQHF.

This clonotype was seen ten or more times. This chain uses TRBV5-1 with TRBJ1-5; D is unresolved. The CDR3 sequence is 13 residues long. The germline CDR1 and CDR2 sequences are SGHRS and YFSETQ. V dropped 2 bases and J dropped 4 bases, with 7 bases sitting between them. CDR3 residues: CASSLHSNQPQHF. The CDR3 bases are TGCGCCAGCAGCTTACACAGTAATCAGCCCCAGCATTTT.

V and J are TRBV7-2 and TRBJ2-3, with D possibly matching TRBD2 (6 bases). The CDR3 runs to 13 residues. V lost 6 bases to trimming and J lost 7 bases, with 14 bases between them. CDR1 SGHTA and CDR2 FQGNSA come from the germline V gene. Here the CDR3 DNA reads TGTGCCAGCAGACCTGTGGGACTTCATACGCAGTATTTT. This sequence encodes CASRPVGLHTQYF.